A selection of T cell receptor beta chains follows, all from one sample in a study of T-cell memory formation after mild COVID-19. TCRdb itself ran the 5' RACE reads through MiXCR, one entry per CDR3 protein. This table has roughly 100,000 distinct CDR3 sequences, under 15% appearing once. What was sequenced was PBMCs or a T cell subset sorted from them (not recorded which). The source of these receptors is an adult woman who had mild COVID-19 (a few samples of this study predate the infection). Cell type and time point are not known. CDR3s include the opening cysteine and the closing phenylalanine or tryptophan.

CASSPGEARSEQFF	TRBV12-3/TRBV12-4	TRBJ2-1
CASSIGREQYF	TRBV7-3	TRBJ2-7
CASTEVRRSYEQYF	TRBV10-1	TRBJ2-7
CASSSRRTGIGDMNTEAFF	TRBV11-2	TRBJ1-1
CASNLGTSGTWDLYNEQFF	TRBV10-2	TRBJ2-1
CAISTTGTTIFNEQFF	TRBV10-3	TRBJ2-1
CASSLIEAGDSQETQYF	TRBV7-8	TRBJ2-5
CASSPTGTGLATEQYF	TRBV7-6	TRBJ2-7
CASSQDHDPYNEQFF	TRBV4-3	TRBJ2-1
CASSQVGAGGYTF	TRBV14	TRBJ1-2
CASAGRNTDTQYF	TRBV6-4	TRBJ2-3
CATSDHPGQGVERTDTQYF	TRBV24-1	TRBJ2-3
CASSPSGGAEDTQYF	TRBV7-9	TRBJ2-3
CASSLRAGLYEQYF	TRBV12-3/TRBV12-4	TRBJ2-7